The rows below give T cell receptor beta chains drawn from one sample of a study of blood T cell repertoires in COVID-19. Here immunoSEQ multiplex PCR was the method, and the copy in TCRdb shows in-frame clones only, minus some. The table lists 90,000 to 130,000 clones, approximately 86% of them singletons. The sequencing input was peripheral blood. The receptor set was obtained from a man between 40 and 49 years old with acute or convalescent COVID-19. The CDR3 runs from the conserved cysteine through the conserved F or W. Each record gives: V gene, J gene, CDR3 protein.

v_gene: TRBV2; j_gene: TRBJ2-1; CDR3aa: CASRGLRTSGGREQFF
v_gene: TRBV5-1; j_gene: TRBJ1-1; CDR3aa: CASSLDSYTEAFF
v_gene: TRBV6-5; j_gene: TRBJ1-1; CDR3aa: CASSFTGGTEAFF
v_gene: TRBV27; j_gene: TRBJ1-2; CDR3aa: CASSFLDRGGGYTF
v_gene: TRBV19; j_gene: TRBJ1-1; CDR3aa: CASSIWGAVNTEAFF
v_gene: TRBV27; j_gene: TRBJ1-1; CDR3aa: CASSPTGTGLTEAFF
v_gene: TRBV27; j_gene: TRBJ2-6; CDR3aa: CASSNSQGWGGANVLTF
v_gene: TRBV5-1; j_gene: TRBJ2-3; CDR3aa: CASSLGLAGVIDTQYF
v_gene: TRBV3-1/TRBV3-2; j_gene: TRBJ2-1; CDR3aa: CASSQVPLAGPYNEQFF
v_gene: TRBV4-3; j_gene: TRBJ2-1; CDR3aa: CASSQDDRSYNEQFF
v_gene: TRBV9; j_gene: TRBJ2-3; CDR3aa: CASSVLGTETDTQYF
v_gene: TRBV6-2/TRBV6-3; j_gene: TRBJ1-4; CDR3aa: CASSYPGSNEKLFF
v_gene: TRBV3-1/TRBV3-2; j_gene: TRBJ1-5; CDR3aa: CASSQGRRGQPQHF
v_gene: TRBV29-1; j_gene: TRBJ2-5; CDR3aa: CSVGGTGERETQYF
v_gene: TRBV5-8; j_gene: TRBJ1-4; CDR3aa: CASSHRGGRQGTNEKLFF
v_gene: TRBV5-1; j_gene: TRBJ2-5; CDR3aa: CASSRGGGRDQETQYF
v_gene: TRBV11-2; j_gene: TRBJ2-7; CDR3aa: CASSLRGPPHRGEQYF
v_gene: TRBV11-2; j_gene: TRBJ2-5; CDR3aa: CASSFGSRETQYF
v_gene: TRBV5-6; j_gene: TRBJ2-7; CDR3aa: CASSPQGSYEQYF
v_gene: TRBV7-3; j_gene: TRBJ1-1; CDR3aa: CASSLQGGNTEAFF
v_gene: TRBV6-1; j_gene: TRBJ1-2; CDR3aa: CASSETGQGSGYTF
v_gene: TRBV2; j_gene: TRBJ2-2; CDR3aa: CASSGQAGELFF
v_gene: TRBV7-6; j_gene: TRBJ2-1; CDR3aa: CASSLASGSETGGLNEQFF
v_gene: TRBV4-2; j_gene: TRBJ2-7; CDR3aa: CASSQGTVREQYF
v_gene: TRBV2; j_gene: TRBJ2-3; CDR3aa: CASNGGQGSTDTQYF
v_gene: TRBV5-1; j_gene: TRBJ1-2; CDR3aa: CASSYPSGGYTF
v_gene: TRBV9; j_gene: TRBJ1-6; CDR3aa: CASSPGGTGNSPLHF
v_gene: TRBV23-1; j_gene: TRBJ1-5; CDR3aa: CASSQSGQASNQPQHF
v_gene: TRBV5-6; j_gene: TRBJ2-1; CDR3aa: CASGEAGGIYNEQFF
v_gene: TRBV7-9; j_gene: TRBJ2-7; CDR3aa: CASSIPTGGTYEQYF
v_gene: TRBV3-1/TRBV3-2; j_gene: TRBJ2-2; CDR3aa: CASSQDLRPGLITGELFF
v_gene: TRBV5-1; j_gene: TRBJ1-1; CDR3aa: CASSLTGGQAFF
v_gene: TRBV30; j_gene: TRBJ1-1; CDR3aa: CAWSAGGQYTEAFF
v_gene: TRBV7-2; j_gene: TRBJ1-3; CDR3aa: CASSMTGVYSGNTIYF
v_gene: TRBV11-3; j_gene: TRBJ2-3; CDR3aa: CASSPRTGRSDTQYF
v_gene: TRBV30; j_gene: TRBJ1-2; CDR3aa: CAWSVTPYGYTF
v_gene: TRBV5-6; j_gene: TRBJ2-7; CDR3aa: CASSYISGYEQYF
v_gene: TRBV12-3/TRBV12-4; j_gene: TRBJ2-7; CDR3aa: CASSLTAYEQYF
v_gene: TRBV11-3; j_gene: TRBJ2-2; CDR3aa: CASSYGTANTGELFF
v_gene: TRBV6-5; j_gene: TRBJ1-2; CDR3aa: CASSLDYGYTF
v_gene: TRBV7-9; j_gene: TRBJ2-6; CDR3aa: CASSPGGDPGANVLTF
v_gene: TRBV4-1; j_gene: TRBJ1-1; CDR3aa: CASSHSGTGRRYTEAFF
v_gene: TRBV27; j_gene: TRBJ2-3; CDR3aa: CASMRAGGGDTQYF
v_gene: TRBV27; j_gene: TRBJ1-6; CDR3aa: CASSPRAPYNSPLHF
v_gene: TRBV11-1; j_gene: TRBJ2-7; CDR3aa: CASSLKGQVGEQYF
v_gene: TRBV2; j_gene: TRBJ1-5; CDR3aa: CASVRESNQPQHF
v_gene: TRBV7-9; j_gene: TRBJ1-5; CDR3aa: CASSRTGNSNQPQHF
v_gene: TRBV11-2; j_gene: TRBJ2-7; CDR3aa: CASSLDYGSSSYEQYF
v_gene: TRBV7-9; j_gene: TRBJ2-3; CDR3aa: CASSLQGSTDTQYF
v_gene: TRBV19; j_gene: TRBJ1-5; CDR3aa: CASSDRGYQPQHF